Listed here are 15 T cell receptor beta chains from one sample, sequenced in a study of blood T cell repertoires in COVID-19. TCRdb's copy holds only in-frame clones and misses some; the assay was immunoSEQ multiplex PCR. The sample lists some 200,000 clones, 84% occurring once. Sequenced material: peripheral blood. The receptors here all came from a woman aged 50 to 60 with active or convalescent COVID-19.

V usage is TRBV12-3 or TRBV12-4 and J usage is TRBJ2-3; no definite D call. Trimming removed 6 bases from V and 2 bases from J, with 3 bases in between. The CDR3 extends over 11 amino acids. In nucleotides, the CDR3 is TGTGCCAGCAGCTCCACAGATACGCAGTATTTT. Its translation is CASSSTDTQYF.

CDR3 residues: CASSSRGLPYNEQFF. DNA of the CDR3: TGCGCCAGCAGCTCGCGGGGGCTCCCCTACAATGAGCAGTTCTTC. This chain uses TRBV5-1 with TRBJ2-1, with a tentative D call TRBD2 (7 bases). CDR1 is SGHRS and CDR2 is YFSETQ in the germline V gene. CDR3 size: 15 residues. The V gene lost 3 bases and the J gene lost 2 bases, with 12 bases spanning the gap.

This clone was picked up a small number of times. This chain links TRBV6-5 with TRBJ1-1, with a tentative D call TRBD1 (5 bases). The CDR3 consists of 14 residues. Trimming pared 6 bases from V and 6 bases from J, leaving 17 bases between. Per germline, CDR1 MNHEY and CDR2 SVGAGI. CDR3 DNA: TGTGCCAGCAGGCCACAGGACCCGCCGGCTGAAGCTTTCTTT. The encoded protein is CASRPQDPPAEAFF.

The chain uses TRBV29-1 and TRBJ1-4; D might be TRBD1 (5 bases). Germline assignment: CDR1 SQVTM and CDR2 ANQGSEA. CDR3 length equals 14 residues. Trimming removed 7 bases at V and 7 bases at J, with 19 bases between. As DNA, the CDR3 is TGCAGCGCCGTGCGGGGAACAGGTGGTGAAAAACTGTTTTTT. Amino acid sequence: CSAVRGTGGEKLFF.

For the CDR3, the DNA is TGTGCCAGCAGCTCGACAGGGACGCCAGAGACCCAGTACTTC. Translation gives CASSSTGTPETQYF. This chain uses TRBV7-7 with TRBJ2-5; 7 bases align to TRBD1. The ends lost 4 bases at V and 4 bases at J; junction bases unmatched: 6. The V gene's germline CDR1 is SSHAT and CDR2 FNYEAQ (reference sequence). This CDR3 is built from 14 residues. Full variable domain (outside the CDR3, taken from reference TRBV7-7 and TRBJ2-5): GAGVSQSPRYKVTKRGQDVTLRCDPISSHATLYWYQQALGQGPEFLTYFNYEAQPDKSGLPSDRFSAERPEGSISTLTIQRTEQRDSAMYRCASSSTGTPETQYFGPGTRLLVL.

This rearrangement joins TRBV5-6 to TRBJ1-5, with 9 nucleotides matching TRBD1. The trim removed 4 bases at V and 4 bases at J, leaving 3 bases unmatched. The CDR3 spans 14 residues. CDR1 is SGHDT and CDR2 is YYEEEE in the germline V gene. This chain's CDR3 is CASSTTGGNQPQHF. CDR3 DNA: TGTGCCAGCAGCACGACAGGGGGTAATCAGCCCCAGCATTTT. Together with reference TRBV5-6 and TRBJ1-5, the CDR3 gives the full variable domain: DAGVTQSPTHLIKTRGQQVTLRCSPKSGHDTVSWYQQALGQGPQFIFQYYEEEERQRGNFPDRFSGHQFPNYSSELNVNALLLGDSALYLCASSTTGGNQPQHFGDGTRLSIL.

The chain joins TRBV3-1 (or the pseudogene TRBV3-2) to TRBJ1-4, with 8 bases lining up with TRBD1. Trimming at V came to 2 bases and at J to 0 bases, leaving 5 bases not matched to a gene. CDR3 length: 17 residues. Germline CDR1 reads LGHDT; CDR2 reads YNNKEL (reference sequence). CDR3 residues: CASSQFSGGPTNEKLFF. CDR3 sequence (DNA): TGTGCCAGCAGCCAATTTTCAGGGGGCCCAACTAATGAAAAACTGTTTTTT.

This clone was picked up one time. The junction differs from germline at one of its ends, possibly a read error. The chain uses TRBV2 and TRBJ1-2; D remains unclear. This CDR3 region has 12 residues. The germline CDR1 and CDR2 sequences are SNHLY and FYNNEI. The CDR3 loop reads CASREELYGYTF. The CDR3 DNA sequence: TGTGCCAGCAGAGAAGAACTTTATGGCTACACCTTC. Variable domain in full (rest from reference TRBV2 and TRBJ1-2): EPEVTQTPSHQVTQMGQEVILRCVPISNHLYFYWYRQILGQKVEFLVSFYNNEISEKSEIFDDQFSVERPDGSNFTLKIRSTKLEDSAMYFCASREELYGYTFGSGTRLTVV.

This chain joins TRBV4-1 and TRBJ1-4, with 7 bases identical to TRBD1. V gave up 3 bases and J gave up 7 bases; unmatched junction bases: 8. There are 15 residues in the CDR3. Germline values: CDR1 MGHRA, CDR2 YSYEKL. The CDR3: CASSHEDRAREKLFF. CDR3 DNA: TGCGCCAGCAGCCATGAAGACAGGGCTCGTGAAAAACTGTTTTTT.

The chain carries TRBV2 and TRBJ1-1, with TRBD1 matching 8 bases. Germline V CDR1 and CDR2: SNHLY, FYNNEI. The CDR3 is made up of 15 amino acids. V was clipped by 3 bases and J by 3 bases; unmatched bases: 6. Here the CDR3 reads CASSDKTGGDTEAFF. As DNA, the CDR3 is TGTGCCAGCAGTGATAAAACAGGGGGGGACACTGAAGCTTTCTTT.

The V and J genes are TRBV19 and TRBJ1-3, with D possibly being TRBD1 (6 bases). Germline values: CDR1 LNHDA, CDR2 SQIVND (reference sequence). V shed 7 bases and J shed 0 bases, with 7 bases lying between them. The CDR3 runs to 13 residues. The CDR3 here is CASKDSSGNTIYF. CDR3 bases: TGTGCCAGTAAGGACAGCTCTGGAAACACCATATATTTT.

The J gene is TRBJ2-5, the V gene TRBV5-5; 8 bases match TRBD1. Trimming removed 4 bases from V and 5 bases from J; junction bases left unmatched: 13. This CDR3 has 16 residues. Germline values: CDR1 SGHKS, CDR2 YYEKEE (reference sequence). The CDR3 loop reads CASSPRQGTIRETQYF. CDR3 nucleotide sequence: TGTGCCAGCAGCCCAAGACAGGGGACGATCAGGGAGACCCAGTACTTC.

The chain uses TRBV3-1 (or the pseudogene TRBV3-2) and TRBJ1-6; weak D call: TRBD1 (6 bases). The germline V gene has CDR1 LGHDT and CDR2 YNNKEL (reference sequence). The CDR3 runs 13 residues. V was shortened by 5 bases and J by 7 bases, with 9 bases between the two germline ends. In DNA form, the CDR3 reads TGTGCCAGCAGCTACAGGGAAAATTCACCCCTCCACTTT. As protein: CASSYRENSPLHF.

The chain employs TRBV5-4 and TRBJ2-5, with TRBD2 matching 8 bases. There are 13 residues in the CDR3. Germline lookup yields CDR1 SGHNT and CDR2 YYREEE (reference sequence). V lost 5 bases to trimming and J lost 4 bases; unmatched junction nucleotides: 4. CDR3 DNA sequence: TGTGCCAGCAGGGCGGGGGGAAGAGAGACCCAGTACTTC. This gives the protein CASRAGGRETQYF.

The CDR3 bases are TGTGCCAGCAGTCCGGACTGGACTAGCACAGATACGCAGTATTTT. Its protein is CASSPDWTSTDTQYF. The V gene is TRBV2, the J gene TRBJ2-3, with D maybe TRBD2 (5 bases). Trimming took off 5 bases at V and 0 bases at J, with 12 bases between the two ends. This CDR3 has 15 residues. Germline V lookup: CDR1 SNHLY, CDR2 FYNNEI.